This TCR beta chain was captured in a study of T cell responses to AZD1222 COVID-19 vaccine. About this clone itself: The antigen remains undetermined.

Libraries were prepared by immunoSEQ multiplex PCR; TCRdb keeps only in-frame clonotypes and omits some of them. The sample shows about 59,000 clones, 84% of them seen only once. Findings and caveats of the study: The study reported that nearly half of spike-specific TCRs target unmutated variant regions.

The TCR originated in an adult in good health. The sample consisted of peripheral blood, taken on day 0 of AZD1222 vaccination.

In nucleotides, the CDR3 is TGCAGCGTTGGATGGGGTAGGACTGAAGCTTTCTTT. It yields the protein CSVGWGRTEAFF. The J gene is TRBJ1-1, the V gene TRBV29-1; D not resolved. In germline, CDR1 is SQVTM, CDR2 ANQGSEA. Trimming shortened V by 4 bases and J by 5 bases, and 11 bases separated the two germline ends. The CDR3 is 12 residues long. The whole variable domain, filled in from reference TRBV29-1 and TRBJ1-1, reads SAVISQKPSRDICQRGTSLTIQCQVDSQVTMMFWYRQQPGQSLTLIATANQGSEATYESGFVIDKFPISRPNLTFSTLTVSNMSPEDSSIYLCSVGWGRTEAFFGQGTRLTVV.